These 29 T cell receptor beta chains came from one sample sequenced in a study of T cells in Graves' hyperthyroidism and ophthalmopathy. Authors of the study amplified TCR beta CDR3 regions from RNA transcripts. The HTBI primer set served for first-round RT-PCR of the TCR CDR3. TCRdb re-called the multiplex PCR reads through MiXCR, storing one row per CDR3 protein. The sample holds 350,000 to 500,000 distinct CDR3 sequences, roughly an eighth seen once. Sequenced input: blood. These receptors originate from a woman aged 18-29 years with Graves' hyperthyroidism.

This clonotype was seen repeatedly, ten times or more. J is TRBJ2-7 and V is TRBV12-3 or TRBV12-4; 7 bases are a match to TRBD2. The CDR3 covers 14 residues. With 3 bases clipped from V and 4 bases from J, the junction kept 6 bases outside the gene matches. The CDR3 region is CASSLISGPYEQYF. The DNA of the CDR3 is TGTGCCAGCAGTTTGATTAGCGGGCCGTACGAGCAGTACTTC.

This clonotype was counted ten times or more. This rearrangement joins TRBV6-2 or TRBV6-3 to TRBJ1-2; D gene uncertain. The germline CDR1 and CDR2 sequences are MNHEY and SVGEGT. The CDR3 loop spans 17 amino acids. V shed 0 bases and J shed 8 bases, with 22 bases lying between them. The CDR3 here is CASSYSVRAARFLGYTF. The DNA for the CDR3 is TGTGCCAGCAGTTACTCGGTTCGGGCAGCCCGTTTTTTGGGCTACACCTTC.

This clonotype was observed many times. This chain uses TRBV12-3 or TRBV12-4 with TRBJ2-7, with 8 bases that match TRBD2. The CDR3 loop spans 17 amino acids. The ends lost 3 bases at V and 3 bases at J; junction bases unmatched: 13. The chain's CDR3 is CASSFPGLGRDNYEQYF. As DNA, the CDR3 is TGTGCCAGCAGTTTCCCGGGACTAGGTCGTGACAACTACGAGCAGTACTTC.

This clonotype was seen repeatedly, ten times or more. The chain links TRBV12-3 or TRBV12-4 to TRBJ1-1; D remains ambiguous. Trimming took 6 bases from V and 4 from J, leaving 9 bases between them. The CDR3 length is 12 residues. CDR3 DNA: TGTGCCAGCAGCTACAGTTTCACTGAAGCTTTCTTT. Translated, it gives CASSYSFTEAFF.

In its sample, this clonotype was seen a few times. This chain joins TRBV20-1 and TRBJ1-3, with D hard to call. Germline V gene sequence: CDR1 DFQATT, CDR2 SNEGSKA (reference sequence). The CDR3 has 15 residues. The V end lost 0 bases, the J end lost 0 bases, and 9 bases lay between the germline ends. The CDR3 DNA sequence: TGCAGTGCTAGAGATATCGTCGCCTCTGGAAACACCATATATTTT. Translated: CSARDIVASGNTIYF.

To note about this clonotype: A much larger clone lies one base from this, so it may be a read error. The rearrangement joins TRBV20-1 to TRBJ1-5, with unresolved D. The CDR3 loop spans 14 amino acids. Between the trimmed V and J ends, which lost 6 bases and 0 bases, there was a span of 12 bases. Germline CDR1 DFQATT, CDR2 SNEGSKA (reference sequence). CDR3 DNA sequence: TGCAGTGCCGCCCAGGACCATAGCAATCAGCCCCAGCATTTT. Amino acid sequence: CSAAQDHSNQPQHF.

This clonotype was counted ten times or more. The gene calls are TRBV7-2 and TRBJ2-1; D is perhaps TRBD1 or TRBD2 (5 bases each). V shed 8 bases and J shed 6 bases, with 17 bases lying between them. This CDR3 spans 14 amino acids. CDR1 and CDR2 from the germline V gene are SGHTA and FQGNSA. CDR3 bases: TGTGCCAGCCTGAGGGACCACGGTACCAATGAGCAGTTCTTC. This codes for CASLRDHGTNEQFF.

The chain is built from TRBV5-1 and TRBJ2-5; unclear D gene. The germline V and J ends were trimmed by 4 bases and 4 bases, with 14 bases remaining between them. Germline values: CDR1 SGHRS, CDR2 YFSETQ. CDR3 length equals 14 residues. CDR3 DNA: TGCGCCAGCAGCGGCACCTTAGTGGGAGAGACCCAGTACTTC. The encoded protein is CASSGTLVGETQYF.

This chain links TRBV11-2 with TRBJ2-1; the D gene is possibly TRBD1 (7 bases). In germline, CDR1 is SGHAT, CDR2 FQNNGV. CDR3 length: 16 residues. Trimming took 1 base from V and 2 from J, leaving 12 bases between them. CDR3 sequence reads: CASSLVPRGAYNEQFF. In DNA form, the CDR3 reads TGTGCCAGCAGCTTAGTACCCAGGGGGGCCTACAATGAGCAGTTCTTC.

This clonotype was detected ten times or more. The chain has TRBV11-2 and TRBJ1-1; D might be TRBD1 (5 bases). Germline V gene data show CDR1 as SGHAT and CDR2 as FQNNGV. There are 15 residues in the CDR3. V was pared by 1 base and J by 1 base, with 10 bases between. This chain's CDR3 is CASSLVVGGNTEAFF. In nucleotides, the CDR3 is TGTGCCAGCAGCTTAGTGGTGGGGGGGAACACTGAAGCTTTCTTT.

This clonotype has a count of ten or more. The V call is TRBV4-1, the J call TRBJ2-1; D gene ambiguous. Germline CDR1 MGHRA, CDR2 YSYEKL. CDR3 length: 15 amino acids. The germline V and J ends were trimmed by 3 bases and 3 bases, with 12 bases remaining between them. The CDR3 loop is CASSQRLNLYNEQFF. The CDR3 DNA sequence: TGCGCCAGCAGCCAGCGACTGAACCTCTACAATGAGCAGTTCTTC.

The chain recombines TRBV7-3 with TRBJ2-3; D possibly corresponds to TRBD2 (6 bases). Trimming cost V 5 bases and J 6 bases, with 12 bases left between them. CDR1 and CDR2 from the germline V gene are SGHTA and FQGTGA. The CDR3 sequence is 13 residues long. The CDR3 DNA reads TGTGCCAGCAGCCCTGGGACTTATGATACGCAGTATTTT. It codes for CASSPGTYDTQYF.

This clonotype was counted between two and nine times. The chain employs TRBV30 and TRBJ2-3; D may be TRBD2 (7 bases). CDR1 GTSNPN and CDR2 SVGIG come from the germline V gene (reference sequence). V was cut by 6 bases and J by 0 bases, with 16 bases left in between. The length of the CDR3 is 15 residues. The CDR3 loop is CACQVGGLSTDTQYF. The CDR3 DNA reads TGTGCCTGTCAAGTGGGGGGGCTTAGCACAGATACGCAGTATTTT. Variable domain in full (rest from reference TRBV30 and TRBJ2-3): SQTIHQWPATLVQPVGSPLSLECTVEGTSNPNLYWYRQAAGRGLQLLFYSVGIGQISSEVPQNLSASRPQDRQFILSSKKLLLSDSGFYLCACQVGGLSTDTQYFGPGTRLTVL.

This clonotype showed up many times. V gene TRBV7-3 combines with J gene TRBJ2-1; no clear D gene. Germline loops: CDR1 SGHTA, CDR2 FQGTGA. Trimming cost V 3 bases and J 2 bases, with 14 bases left between them. The CDR3 consists of 16 residues. Here the CDR3 reads CASSLGLVDPYNEQFF. CDR3 coding DNA: TGTGCCAGCAGCTTGGGCCTTGTGGATCCCTACAATGAGCAGTTCTTC. Full variable domain (remainder filled in from reference TRBV7-3 and TRBJ2-1): GAGVSQTPSNKVTEKGKYVELRCDPISGHTALYWYRQSLGQGPEFLIYFQGTGAADDSGLPNDRFFAVRPEGSVSTLKIQRTERGDSAVYLCASSLGLVDPYNEQFFGPGTRLTVL.

This clonotype showed up many times. The V and J genes are TRBV12-3 or TRBV12-4 and TRBJ2-3; TRBD1 is a possible D gene (6 bases). The V gene lost 0 bases and the J gene lost 2 bases, with 9 bases spanning the gap. This CDR3 region has 15 residues. The CDR3: CASSLASGVTDTQYF. In nucleotides, the CDR3 is TGTGCCAGCAGTTTAGCGTCAGGGGTCACAGATACGCAGTATTTT.

V gene TRBV5-1 combines with J gene TRBJ2-5; 8 bases line up with TRBD2. V lost 4 bases to trimming and J lost 5 bases; unmatched junction nucleotides: 7. The length of the CDR3 is 14 residues. Germline-derived CDR1 and CDR2 are SGHRS and YFSETQ. The CDR3 loop is CASSPIAGSETQYF. The CDR3 bases are TGCGCCAGCAGCCCGATAGCGGGAAGCGAGACCCAGTACTTC.

This clonotype was detected ten times or more. The chain employs TRBV6-1 and TRBJ1-4, with D unclear. Per germline, CDR1 MNHNS and CDR2 SASEGT. Trimming took off 5 bases at V and 4 bases at J, with 11 bases between the two ends. The CDR3 spans 14 residues. CDR3 nucleotide sequence: TGTGCCAGCAGTCGTCTCAATAGTAATGAAAAACTGTTTTTT. Its translation: CASSRLNSNEKLFF.

This clonotype was observed many times. The chain links TRBV6-2 or TRBV6-3 to TRBJ1-2; no clear D. CDR1 and CDR2 from the germline V gene are MNHEY and SVGEGT. The CDR3 spans 10 residues. Trimming pared 8 bases from V and 3 bases from J, leaving 4 bases between. This CDR3 reads CASGDYGYTF. For the CDR3, the DNA is TGTGCCAGCGGGGACTATGGCTACACCTTC.

This clonotype came up many times. The V and J genes are TRBV5-1 and TRBJ2-5; a possible D gene is TRBD2 (7 bases). Per germline, CDR1 SGHRS and CDR2 YFSETQ. CDR3 size: 14 residues. Trimming removed 4 bases from V and 12 bases from J, with 22 bases in between. This CDR3 reads CASSPLVQGGTEYF. DNA for the CDR3: TGCGCCAGCAGCCCTCTCGTACAGGGAGGGACTGAGTACTTC.

On this clonotype itself: This clone may be a read error of a much larger clone one base away. This sequence joins TRBV2 and TRBJ2-3; tentative D call: TRBD1 (6 bases). The V gene's germline CDR1 is SNHLY and CDR2 FYNNEI. V lost 2 bases and J 6 bases, leaving 12 bases between the germline ends. This CDR3 comprises 14 residues. This chain's CDR3 is CASSEMDSLDTQYF. In DNA, the CDR3 is TGTGCCAGCAGTGAAATGGACAGCCTGGATACGCAGTATTTT.

This clonotype was detected ten times or more. The chain combines TRBV2 with TRBJ2-1; 7 nucleotides agree with TRBD1. With 9 bases clipped from V and 6 bases from J, the junction kept 5 bases outside the gene matches. This CDR3 is built from 12 residues. CDR1 is SNHLY, CDR2 FYNNEI, per germline. CDR3 bases: TGTGCCAGTCCAGGGGGTCCCAATGAGCAGTTCTTC. Amino acid sequence: CASPGGPNEQFF.

At least ten counts were recorded for this clonotype. The rearrangement uses TRBV5-1 and TRBJ2-2; no definite D call. Germline CDR1 and CDR2: SGHRS and YFSETQ. This CDR3 spans 13 amino acids. V lost 4 bases and J 8 bases, leaving 12 bases between the germline ends. CDR3 region: CASSLEPAGELFF. The CDR3 coding sequence is TGCGCCAGCAGCCTAGAACCCGCGGGGGAGCTGTTTTTT.

This chain joins TRBV5-1 and TRBJ1-2, with 8 bases identical to TRBD1. Germline loops: CDR1 SGHRS, CDR2 YFSETQ. The length of the CDR3 is 15 residues. Trimming at V came to 2 bases and at J to 4 bases, leaving 7 bases not matched to a gene. CDR3: CASSFGQGASYGYTF. Written as DNA, the CDR3 is TGCGCCAGCAGCTTCGGGCAGGGGGCAAGCTATGGCTACACCTTC.

The table lists this clonotype with a few counts. The chain employs TRBV2 and TRBJ2-1; 8 bases line up with TRBD1. The CDR3 contains 12 residues. Germline trimming cut 6 bases from V and 11 bases from J; bases unmatched to any gene: 6. Per the germline V gene, CDR1 is SNHLY and CDR2 is FYNNEI. CDR3 region: CASRTQGDKQFF. For the CDR3, the DNA is TGTGCCAGCAGGACACAGGGGGACAAGCAGTTCTTC.

The gene calls are TRBV7-9 and TRBJ2-2; D is perhaps TRBD1 (6 bases). The germline V gene has CDR1 SEHNR and CDR2 FQNEAQ (reference sequence). This CDR3 is 14 amino acids long. Trimming pared 0 bases from V and 9 bases from J, leaving 11 bases between. Written as DNA, the CDR3 is TGTGCCAGCAGCTTAGCACAGGGTCGCCGGGAGCTGTTTTTT. This gives the protein CASSLAQGRRELFF. Based on the CDR3 plus reference TRBV7-9 and TRBJ2-2, the full variable domain is DTGVSQNPRHKITKRGQNVTFRCDPISEHNRLYWYRQTLGQGPEFLTYFQNEAQLEKSRLLSDRFSAERPKGSFSTLEIQRTEQGDSAMYLCASSLAQGRRELFFGEGSRLTVL.

This clonotype was recorded many times. This rearrangement joins TRBV19 to TRBJ2-1, with D unclear. The V and J ends lost 0 bases and 1 base respectively, with 16 bases between them. Germline loops: CDR1 LNHDA, CDR2 SQIVND (reference sequence). CDR3 size: 18 residues. The CDR3 region is CASSIDHKGLQSYNEQFF. The CDR3 DNA reads TGTGCCAGTAGTATAGATCATAAGGGCCTCCAATCCTACAATGAGCAGTTCTTC.

This clonotype was seen repeatedly, ten times or more. The chain couples TRBV28 to TRBJ2-7; TRBD1 is a possible D gene (5 bases). This CDR3 is 14 amino acids long. Trimming removed 7 bases from V and 0 bases from J, with 13 bases in between. Germline-derived CDR1 and CDR2 are MDHEN and SYDVKM. The CDR3 is CASTPEGVSYEQYF. The CDR3 nucleotides are TGTGCCAGCACCCCCGAAGGGGTCTCCTACGAGCAGTACTTC. Combining the CDR3 with reference TRBV28 and TRBJ2-7 gives the whole variable domain DVKVTQSSRYLVKRTGEKVFLECVQDMDHENMFWYRQDPGLGLRLIYFSYDVKMKEKGDIPEGYSVSREKKERFSLILESASTNQTSMYLCASTPEGVSYEQYFGPGTRLTVT.

This chain links TRBV7-3 with TRBJ2-5, with unresolved D. Germline assignment: CDR1 SGHTA and CDR2 FQGTGA. V was shortened by 10 bases and J by 7 bases, with 7 bases between the two germline ends. This CDR3 is built from 9 residues. The CDR3 DNA reads TGTGCCACCATCATGACCCAGTACTTC. It codes for CATIMTQYF.

About this clonotype: Being one base from a much bigger clone, this may be a read error. The J gene is TRBJ2-7, the V gene TRBV2, with 7 positions matching TRBD2. Germline lookup yields CDR1 SNHLY and CDR2 FYNNEI. V shed 7 bases, J shed 7 bases, and the junction held 10 bases outside the gene matches. CDR3 size: 13 residues. CDR3 residues: CASIRDYNNEQYF. In DNA, the CDR3 is TGTGCCAGCATACGGGACTACAACAATGAGCAGTACTTC.